Below are 6 T cell receptor beta chains sequenced from a single sample in a study of T cells in Graves' hyperthyroidism and ophthalmopathy. Researchers amplified the TCR beta CDR3 regions from RNA transcripts. First-round RT-PCR with HTBI primers amplified the TCR CDR3 region. TCRdb independently ran MiXCR on the multiplex PCR reads; one entry per CDR3 protein. Here the sample spans approximately 510,000 distinct CDR3 sequences, 46% being singletons. The sequencing sample was made of peripheral blood or thyroid tissue (not recorded which). These TCRs come from an adult woman with Graves' disease, either hyperthyroidism or ophthalmopathy (not recorded which).

A few counts support this clonotype. In DNA form, the CDR3 reads TGTGCCATCAGTGAGGGACAACCCAATGAGCAGTTCTTC. This encodes CAISEGQPNEQFF. The chain combines TRBV10-3 with TRBJ2-1; possible D gene TRBD1, 5 bases. Germline V gene sequence: CDR1 ENHRY, CDR2 SYGVKD. Between the trimmed V and J ends, which lost 2 bases and 6 bases, there was a span of 8 bases. The CDR3 length is 13 residues.

This chain connects TRBV29-1 to TRBJ1-1; perhaps TRBD1 as D (5 bases). The V end was cut by 8 bases, the J end by 5 bases, with 18 bases between. Germline values: CDR1 SQVTM, CDR2 ANQGSEA. The CDR3 consists of 13 residues. For the CDR3, the DNA is TGCAGCTTAGGTACAGGTGGGAAAACTGAAGCTTTCTTT. Amino acid sequence: CSLGTGGKTEAFF.

Only a few counts were recorded for this clonotype. This chain links TRBV29-1 with TRBJ2-5; 8 positions match TRBD1. V gave up 8 bases and J gave up 5 bases; unmatched junction bases: 13. The germline CDR1 and CDR2 sequences are SQVTM and ANQGSEA. There are 14 residues in the CDR3. DNA for the CDR3: TGCAGCCTGAGTTCGGACAGGGACAGGGAGACCCAGTACTTC. It yields the protein CSLSSDRDRETQYF.

This clonotype has only a few counts. The chain uses TRBV20-1 and TRBJ1-5; weak D call: TRBD1 (5 bases). The V and J ends lost 2 bases and 2 bases respectively, with 7 bases between them. Germline V lookup: CDR1 DFQATT, CDR2 SNEGSKA (reference sequence). This CDR3 region has 13 residues. The CDR3 DNA follows: TGCAGTGCTAGACAGGGACGCAATCAGCCCCAGCATTTT. Translated: CSARQGRNQPQHF.

This clonotype was seen repeatedly, ten times or more. The chain carries TRBV10-3 and TRBJ2-7, with D perhaps TRBD1 (6 bases). Trimming removed 8 bases from V and 4 bases from J, with 9 bases in between. Germline assignment: CDR1 ENHRY and CDR2 SYGVKD. The CDR3 is 11 residues long. The CDR3 here is CAIGQLYEQYF. The CDR3 DNA is TGTGCCATCGGACAGCTATACGAGCAGTACTTC.

This clonotype showed up many times. The rearrangement uses TRBV19 and TRBJ2-2, with TRBD2 matching 16 bases. The CDR3 spans 18 residues. Germline CDR1 is LNHDA and CDR2 is SQIVND (reference sequence). The V segment lost 7 bases and the J segment 5 bases; nucleotides outside the gene matches: 10. The CDR3 DNA follows: TGTGCCAGTACCAAGGGACTAGCGGGAGGGGATTGGACCGGGGAGCTGTTTTTT. Translated, it gives CASTKGLAGGDWTGELFF.